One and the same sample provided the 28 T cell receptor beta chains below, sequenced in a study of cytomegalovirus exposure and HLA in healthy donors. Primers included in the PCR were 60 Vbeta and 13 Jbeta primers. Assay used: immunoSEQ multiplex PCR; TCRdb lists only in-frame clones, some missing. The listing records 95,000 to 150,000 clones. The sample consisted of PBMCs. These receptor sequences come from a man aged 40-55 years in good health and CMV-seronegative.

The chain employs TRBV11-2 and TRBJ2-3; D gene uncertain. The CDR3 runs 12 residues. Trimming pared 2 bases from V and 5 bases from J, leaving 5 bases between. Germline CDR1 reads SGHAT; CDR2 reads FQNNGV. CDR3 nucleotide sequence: TGTGCCAGCAGCTTAAGACTAGATACGCAGTATTTT. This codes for CASSLRLDTQYF.

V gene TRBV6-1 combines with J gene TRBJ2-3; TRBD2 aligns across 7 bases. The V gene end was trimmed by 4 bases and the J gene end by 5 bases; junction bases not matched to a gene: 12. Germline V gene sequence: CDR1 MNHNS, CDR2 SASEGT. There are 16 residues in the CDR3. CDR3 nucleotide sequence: TGTGCCAGCAGTGTCCCAGCGGGAAGGCCAAGAGATACGCAGTATTTT. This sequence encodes CASSVPAGRPRDTQYF.

CDR3 sequence reads: CASSLARGGGIQYF. The CDR3 DNA reads as TGTGCCAGCAGCTTAGCTCGCGGGGGAGGCATTCAGTACTTC. The chain couples TRBV11-3 to TRBJ2-4; 7 bases are a match to TRBD2. CDR3 length equals 14 residues. The ends lost 1 base at V and 9 bases at J; junction bases unmatched: 6. In germline, CDR1 is SGHNT, CDR2 YENEEA.

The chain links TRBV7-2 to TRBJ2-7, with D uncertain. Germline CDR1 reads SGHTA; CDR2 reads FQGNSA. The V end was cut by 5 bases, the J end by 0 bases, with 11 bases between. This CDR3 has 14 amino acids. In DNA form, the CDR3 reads TGTGCCAGCAGCATCACTATGAGCTCCTACGAGCAGTACTTC. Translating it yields CASSITMSSYEQYF.

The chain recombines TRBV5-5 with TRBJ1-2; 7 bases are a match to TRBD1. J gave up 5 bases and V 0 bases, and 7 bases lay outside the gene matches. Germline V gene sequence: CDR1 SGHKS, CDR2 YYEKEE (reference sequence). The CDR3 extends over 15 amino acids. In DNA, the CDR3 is TGTGCCAGCAGCTTGGCCGGGACAGCCCTGTATGGCTACACCTTC. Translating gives CASSLAGTALYGYTF. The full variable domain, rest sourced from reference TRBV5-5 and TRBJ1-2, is DAGVTQSPTHLIKTRGQQVTLRCSPISGHKSVSWYQQVLGQGPQFIFQYYEKEERGRGNFPDRFSARQFPNYSSELNVNALLLGDSALYLCASSLAGTALYGYTFGSGTRLTVV.

The CDR3 spells CASSRGGAGELFF. The CDR3 DNA sequence: TGTGCCAGCAGCCGCGGGGGGGCCGGGGAGCTGTTTTTT. The chain combines TRBV7-6 with TRBJ2-2, with TRBD2 identical over 9 bases. With 5 bases clipped from V and 6 bases from J, the junction kept 1 base outside the gene matches. Germline CDR1 and CDR2: SGHVS and FNYEAQ. CDR3 length equals 13 residues.

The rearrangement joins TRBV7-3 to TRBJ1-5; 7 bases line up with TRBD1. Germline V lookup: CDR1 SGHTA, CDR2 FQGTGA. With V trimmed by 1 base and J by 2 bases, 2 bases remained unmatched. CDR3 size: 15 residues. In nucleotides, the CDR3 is TGTGCCAGCAGCTTAATAGGGGGCGGCAATCAGCCCCAGCATTTT. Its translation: CASSLIGGGNQPQHF.

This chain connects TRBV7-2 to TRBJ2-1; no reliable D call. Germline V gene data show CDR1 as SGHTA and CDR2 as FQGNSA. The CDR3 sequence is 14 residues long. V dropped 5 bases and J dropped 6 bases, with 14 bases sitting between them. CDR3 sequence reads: CASSMTGRLNEQFF. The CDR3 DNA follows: TGTGCCAGCAGCATGACCGGCCGACTCAATGAGCAGTTCTTC.

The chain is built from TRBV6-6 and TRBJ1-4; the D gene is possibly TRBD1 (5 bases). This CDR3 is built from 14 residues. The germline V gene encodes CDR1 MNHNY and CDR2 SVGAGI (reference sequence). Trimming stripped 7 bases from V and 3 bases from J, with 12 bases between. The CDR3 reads CASIGTLANEKLFF. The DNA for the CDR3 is TGTGCCAGCATTGGGACTTTGGCTAATGAAAAACTGTTTTTT.

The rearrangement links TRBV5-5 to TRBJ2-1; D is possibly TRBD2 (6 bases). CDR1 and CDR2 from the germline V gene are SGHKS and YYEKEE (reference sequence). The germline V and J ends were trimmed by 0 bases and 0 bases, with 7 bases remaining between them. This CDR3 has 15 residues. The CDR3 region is CASSLVGGSYNEQFF. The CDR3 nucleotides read TGTGCCAGCAGCTTGGTGGGGGGCTCCTACAATGAGCAGTTCTTC. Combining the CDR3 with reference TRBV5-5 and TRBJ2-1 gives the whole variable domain DAGVTQSPTHLIKTRGQQVTLRCSPISGHKSVSWYQQVLGQGPQFIFQYYEKEERGRGNFPDRFSARQFPNYSSELNVNALLLGDSALYLCASSLVGGSYNEQFFGPGTRLTVL.

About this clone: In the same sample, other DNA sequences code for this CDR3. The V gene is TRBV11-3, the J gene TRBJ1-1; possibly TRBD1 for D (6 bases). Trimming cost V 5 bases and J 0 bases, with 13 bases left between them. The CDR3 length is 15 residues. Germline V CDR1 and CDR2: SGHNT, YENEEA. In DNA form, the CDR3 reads TGTGCCAGCAGCCCCCGGGACACATTGAACACTGAAGCTTTCTTT. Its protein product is CASSPRDTLNTEAFF.

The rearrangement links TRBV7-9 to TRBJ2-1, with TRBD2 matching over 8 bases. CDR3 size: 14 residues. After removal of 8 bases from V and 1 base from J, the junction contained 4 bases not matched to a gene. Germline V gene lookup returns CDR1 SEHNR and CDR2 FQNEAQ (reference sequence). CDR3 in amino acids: CASGKRESYNEQFF. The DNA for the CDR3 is TGTGCCAGCGGAAAGCGGGAGTCCTACAATGAGCAGTTCTTC.

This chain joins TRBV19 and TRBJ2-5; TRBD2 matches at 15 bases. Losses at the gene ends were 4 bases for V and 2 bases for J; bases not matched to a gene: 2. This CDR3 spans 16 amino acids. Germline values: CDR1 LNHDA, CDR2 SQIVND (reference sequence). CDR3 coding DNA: TGTGCCAGTAGTAGTGGACTAGCGGGAGGGCAAGAGACCCAGTACTTC. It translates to CASSSGLAGGQETQYF.

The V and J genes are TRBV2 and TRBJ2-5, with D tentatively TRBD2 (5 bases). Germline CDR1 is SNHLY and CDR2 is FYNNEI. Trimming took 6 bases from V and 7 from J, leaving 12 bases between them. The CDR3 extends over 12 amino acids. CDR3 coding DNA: TGTGCCAGCAGCCAGACTACCGGGACCCAGTACTTC. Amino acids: CASSQTTGTQYF.

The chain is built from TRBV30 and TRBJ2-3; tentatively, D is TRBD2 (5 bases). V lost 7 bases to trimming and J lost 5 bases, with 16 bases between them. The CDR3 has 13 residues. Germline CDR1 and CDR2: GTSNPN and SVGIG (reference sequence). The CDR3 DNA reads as TGTGCCTCCTTAGGCCCTGCGGGAGATACGCAGTATTTT. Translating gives CASLGPAGDTQYF.

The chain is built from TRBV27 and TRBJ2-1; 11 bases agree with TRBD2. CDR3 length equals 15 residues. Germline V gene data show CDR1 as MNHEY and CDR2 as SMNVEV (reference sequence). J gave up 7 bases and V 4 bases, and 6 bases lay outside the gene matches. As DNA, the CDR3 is TGTGCCAGCAGTTCCGGGACTAGCGGAGGAAATGAGCAGTTCTTC. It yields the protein CASSSGTSGGNEQFF.

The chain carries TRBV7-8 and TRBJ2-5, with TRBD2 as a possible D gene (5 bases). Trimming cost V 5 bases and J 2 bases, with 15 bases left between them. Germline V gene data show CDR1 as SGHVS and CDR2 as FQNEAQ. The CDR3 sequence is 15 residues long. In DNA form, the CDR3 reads TGTGCCAGCAGCCCGTCGGGGAGAAGACAAGAGACCCAGTACTTC. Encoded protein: CASSPSGRRQETQYF.

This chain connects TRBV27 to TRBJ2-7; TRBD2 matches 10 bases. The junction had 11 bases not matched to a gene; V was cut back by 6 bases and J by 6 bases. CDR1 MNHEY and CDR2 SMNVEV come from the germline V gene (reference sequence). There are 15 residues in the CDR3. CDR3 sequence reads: CASRELAGFSSEQYF. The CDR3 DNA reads TGTGCCAGCAGGGAACTAGCGGGATTCTCGAGCGAGCAGTACTTC.

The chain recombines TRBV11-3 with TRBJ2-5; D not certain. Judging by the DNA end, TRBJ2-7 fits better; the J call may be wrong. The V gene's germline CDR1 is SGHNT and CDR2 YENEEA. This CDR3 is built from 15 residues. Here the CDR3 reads CASSLEYGGDYEQYF. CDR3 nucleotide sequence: TGTGCCAGCAGCTTAGAATACGGCGGAGACTACGAGCAGTACTTC.

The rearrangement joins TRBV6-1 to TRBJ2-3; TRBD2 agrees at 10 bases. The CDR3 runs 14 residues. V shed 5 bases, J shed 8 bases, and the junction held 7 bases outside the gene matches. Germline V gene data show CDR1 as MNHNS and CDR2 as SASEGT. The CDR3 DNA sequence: TGTGCCAGCAGTAAGCGGGAGGGCCAAGGTACGCAGTATTTT. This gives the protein CASSKREGQGTQYF.

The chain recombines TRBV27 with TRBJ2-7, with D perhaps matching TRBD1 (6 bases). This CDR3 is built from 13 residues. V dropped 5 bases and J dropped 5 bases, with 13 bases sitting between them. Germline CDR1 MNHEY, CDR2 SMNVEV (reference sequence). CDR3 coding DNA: TGTGCCAGCAGTCAGACGCAGGGGAACGAGCAGTACTTC. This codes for CASSQTQGNEQYF.

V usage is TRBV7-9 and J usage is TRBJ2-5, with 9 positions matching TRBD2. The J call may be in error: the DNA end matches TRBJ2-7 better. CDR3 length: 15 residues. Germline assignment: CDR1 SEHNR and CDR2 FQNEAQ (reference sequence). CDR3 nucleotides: TGTGCCAGCAGCTTAGTCCTAGCGGGAAAGGACGAGCAGTACTTC. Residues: CASSLVLAGKDEQYF.

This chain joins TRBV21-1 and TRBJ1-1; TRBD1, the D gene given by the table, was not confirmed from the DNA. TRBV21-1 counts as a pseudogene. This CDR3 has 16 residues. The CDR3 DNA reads TGTGCCAGCAGCAAAGAGGGAGGACAGGAGAACACTGAAGCTTTCTTT. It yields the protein CASSKEGGQENTEAFF.

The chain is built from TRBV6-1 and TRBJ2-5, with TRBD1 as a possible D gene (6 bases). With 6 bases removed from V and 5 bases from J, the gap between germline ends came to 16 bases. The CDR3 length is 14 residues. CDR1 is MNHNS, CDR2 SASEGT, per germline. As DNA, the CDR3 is TGTGCCAGCAGCAGGGGCGCACTTGCGGAGACCCAGTACTTC. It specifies CASSRGALAETQYF.

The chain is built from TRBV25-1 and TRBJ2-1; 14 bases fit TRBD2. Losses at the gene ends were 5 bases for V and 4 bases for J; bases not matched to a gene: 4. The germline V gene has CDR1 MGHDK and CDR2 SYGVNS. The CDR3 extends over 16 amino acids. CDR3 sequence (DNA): TGTGCCAGCAGTATGACTAGCGGGAGGGTGTACAATGAGCAGTTCTTC. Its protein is CASSMTSGRVYNEQFF. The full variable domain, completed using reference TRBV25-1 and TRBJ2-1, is EADIYQTPRYLVIGTGKKITLECSQTMGHDKMYWYQQDPGMELHLIHYSYGVNSTEKGDLSSESTVSRIRTEHFPLTLESARPSHTSQYLCASSMTSGRVYNEQFFGPGTRLTVL.

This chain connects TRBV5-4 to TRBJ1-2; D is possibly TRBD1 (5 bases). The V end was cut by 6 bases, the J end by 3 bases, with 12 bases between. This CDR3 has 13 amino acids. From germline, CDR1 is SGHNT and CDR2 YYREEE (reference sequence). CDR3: CASTQRGDYGYTF. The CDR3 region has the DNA TGTGCCAGCACCCAGCGGGGGGACTATGGCTACACCTTC.

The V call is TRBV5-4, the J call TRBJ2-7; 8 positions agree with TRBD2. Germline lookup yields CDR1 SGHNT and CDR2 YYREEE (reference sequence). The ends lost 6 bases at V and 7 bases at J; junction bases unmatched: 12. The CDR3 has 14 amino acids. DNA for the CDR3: TGTGCCAGCACCGGGGGGGGCGGGACGTGGGAGCAGTACTTC. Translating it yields CASTGGGGTWEQYF.

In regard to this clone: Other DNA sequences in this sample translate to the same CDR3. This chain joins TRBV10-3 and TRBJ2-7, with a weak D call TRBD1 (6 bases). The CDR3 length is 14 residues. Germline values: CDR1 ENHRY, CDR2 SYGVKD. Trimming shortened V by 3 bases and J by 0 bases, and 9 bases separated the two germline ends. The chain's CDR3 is CAISDRGDSYEQYF. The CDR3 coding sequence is TGTGCCATCAGTGACAGGGGTGACTCCTACGAGCAGTACTTC.